This TCR beta chain was obtained from a study of OX40 agonist ivuxolimab in advanced cancers. Exclusion applied to patients with autoimmune disease history or systemic immunosuppression. The V end was cut by 3 bases, the J end by 6 bases, with 16 bases between. In germline, CDR1 is SGDLS, CDR2 YYNGEE. There are 15 residues in the CDR3. Study findings and constraints: Normalized expansion of T-cell clones was also low for some nonresponders.

As regards this clone: What it binds is not known.

Sequencing used immunoSEQ multiplex PCR; TCRdb keeps in-frame clones, though not all of them. The table includes approximately 23,000 clones, 86% detected once. The chain combines TRBV9 with TRBJ2-1, with D unclear. This clonotype originated in an adult with an advanced solid tumor such as melanoma, head and neck, liver or kidney cancer. Sequencing was performed on CD4+ or CD8+ T cells sorted from blood, taken in a trial of the OX40 agonist ivuxolimab. CDR3 loop: CASSADGEIGNEQFF. As DNA, the CDR3 is TGTGCCAGCAGCGCCGACGGTGAAATTGGCAATGAGCAGTTCTTC.